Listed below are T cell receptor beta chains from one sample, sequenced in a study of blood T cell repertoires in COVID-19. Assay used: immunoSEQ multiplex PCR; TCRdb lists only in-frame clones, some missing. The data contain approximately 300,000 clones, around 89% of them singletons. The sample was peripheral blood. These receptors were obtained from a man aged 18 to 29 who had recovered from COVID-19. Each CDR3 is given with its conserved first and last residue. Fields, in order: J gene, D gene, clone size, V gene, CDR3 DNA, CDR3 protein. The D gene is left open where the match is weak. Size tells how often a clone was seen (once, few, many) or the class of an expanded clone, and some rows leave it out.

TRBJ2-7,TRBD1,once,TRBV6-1,TGTGCCAGCAGTGACACAGGGGTGGGCTACGAGCAGTACTTC,CASSDTGVGYEQYF
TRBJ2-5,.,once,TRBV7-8,TGTGCCAGCAGCGTACCGGGACTTCGAGAGACCCAGTACTTC,CASSVPGLRETQYF
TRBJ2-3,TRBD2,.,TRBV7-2,TGTGCCAGCAGCTTAGTCTCGGGGGGTCCCTACCTTCCAGATACGCAGTATTTT,CASSLVSGGPYLPDTQYF
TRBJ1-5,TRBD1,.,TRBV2,TGTGCCAGCAGTTGGGACAGGAATAGCAATCAGCCCCAGCATTTT,CASSWDRNSNQPQHF
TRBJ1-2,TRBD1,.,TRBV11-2,TGTGCCAGCAGCTTAGTTGAGGGGGCAATAGGCTACACCTTC,CASSLVEGAIGYTF
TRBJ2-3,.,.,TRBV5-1,TGCGCCAGCAGCCCGGACGGACTGAGCACAGATACGCAGTATTTT,CASSPDGLSTDTQYF
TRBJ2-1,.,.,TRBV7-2,TGTGCCAGCAGCTTAGGACAGTACAATGAGCAGTTCTTC,CASSLGQYNEQFF
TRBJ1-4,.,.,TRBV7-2,TGTGCCAGCAGCTTAGTGGGGCAAGCGAAACTGTTTTTT,CASSLVGQAKLFF
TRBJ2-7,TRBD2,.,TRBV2,TGTGCCACTAACCGGGACTATCCCTACGAGCAGTACTTC,CATNRDYPYEQYF
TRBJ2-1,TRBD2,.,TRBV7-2,TGTGCCAGCAGCTTTTCGGGGGGGCGGGTCGATGAGCAGTTCTTC,CASSFSGGRVDEQFF
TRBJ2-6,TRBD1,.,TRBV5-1,TGCGCCAGCAGCGGGGACAGGGGTCCCTCTGGGGCCAACGTCCTGACTTTC,CASSGDRGPSGANVLTF
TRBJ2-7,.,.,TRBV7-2,TGTGCCAGCAGCTTCGACCCCGGGGGCTACGAGCAGTACTTC,CASSFDPGGYEQYF
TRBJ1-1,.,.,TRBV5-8,TGTGCCAGCAGCTTGGGACAGATCCAGGGTGTTGGCGCTGAAGCTTTCTTT,CASSLGQIQGVGAEAFF
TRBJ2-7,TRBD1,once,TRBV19,TGTGCCAGTAGTATCCTTGGGACAGGAGCCGAGCAGTACTTC,CASSILGTGAEQYF
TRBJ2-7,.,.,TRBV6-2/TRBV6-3,TGTGCCAGCAGTCCCGGGACTGCGCTCTCCTACGAGCAGTACTTC,CASSPGTALSYEQYF